Listed here are 5 T cell receptor beta chains from one sample, sequenced in a study of T cell clonotyping in hematopoietic cell transplantation. Sequenced by immunoSEQ multiplex PCR; TCRdb stores in-frame clones only, minus some. The table lists about 17,000 clones, around 85% of them singletons, with around 4.2% in the top ten. The sample here was PBMCs, taken 100 days after allogeneic stem cell transplant. The origin of the receptors is a male patient in his sixties or seventies who had an allogeneic stem cell transplant from a related donor, so the T cells may come from the graft donor. Some clones in this sample may be carry-over from other donors' samples.

This chain's CDR3 is CASSQDGARGEQYF. The CDR3 coding sequence is TGCGCCAGCAGCCAAGACGGCGCCCGGGGTGAGCAGTACTTC. The chain joins TRBV4-3 to TRBJ2-7; D is possibly TRBD2 (5 bases). The V end was cut by 0 bases, the J end by 7 bases, with 13 bases between. Germline V lookup: CDR1 LGHNA, CDR2 YSLEER. The CDR3 sequence is 14 residues long.

V gene TRBV5-6 combines with J gene TRBJ2-3; TRBD2 matches at 9 bases. The CDR3 sequence is 16 residues long. Per germline, CDR1 SGHDT and CDR2 YYEEEE. J lost 6 bases, V lost 0 bases, and 8 bases had no gene match. CDR3 in DNA: TGTGCCAGCAGCTTGGTCTCGGGCGGGGGGGCGGATACGCAGTATTTT. Amino acids: CASSLVSGGGADTQYF.

The rearrangement uses TRBV5-1 and TRBJ2-1; 7 nucleotides agree with TRBD1. Germline V lookup: CDR1 SGHRS, CDR2 YFSETQ. With V trimmed by 0 bases and J by 6 bases, 6 bases remained unmatched. This CDR3 is built from 15 residues. CDR3 loop: CASSLGQGVGNEQFF. CDR3 DNA: TGCGCCAGCAGCTTGGGCCAGGGGGTTGGCAATGAGCAGTTCTTC.

This clone was picked up a small number of times. The rearrangement uses TRBV7-3 and TRBJ1-6; D is undetermined. CDR3 length: 14 amino acids. Germline lookup yields CDR1 SGHTA and CDR2 FQGTGA. The V end was cut by 0 bases, the J end by 5 bases, with 5 bases between. This CDR3 reads CASSLTPDNSPLHF. The CDR3 coding sequence is TGTGCCAGCAGCTTAACGCCCGATAATTCACCCCTCCACTTT.

In this sample, this clone turned up a few times. The chain has TRBV9 and TRBJ2-7; TRBD2 aligns across 8 bases. Looked up from germline, CDR1 is SGDLS and CDR2 is YYNGEE. The CDR3 is 15 residues long. The V and J ends lost 0 bases and 2 bases, in that order; junction bases with no gene match: 4. This CDR3 is CASSVGVLAAYEQYF. In DNA form, the CDR3 reads TGTGCCAGCAGCGTAGGAGTACTAGCGGCCTACGAGCAGTACTTC. The full variable domain, rest sourced from reference TRBV9 and TRBJ2-7, is DSGVTQTPKHLITATGQRVTLRCSPRSGDLSVYWYQQSLDQGLQFLIQYYNGEERAKGNILERFSAQQFPDLHSELNLSSLELGDSALYFCASSVGVLAAYEQYFGPGTRLTVT.